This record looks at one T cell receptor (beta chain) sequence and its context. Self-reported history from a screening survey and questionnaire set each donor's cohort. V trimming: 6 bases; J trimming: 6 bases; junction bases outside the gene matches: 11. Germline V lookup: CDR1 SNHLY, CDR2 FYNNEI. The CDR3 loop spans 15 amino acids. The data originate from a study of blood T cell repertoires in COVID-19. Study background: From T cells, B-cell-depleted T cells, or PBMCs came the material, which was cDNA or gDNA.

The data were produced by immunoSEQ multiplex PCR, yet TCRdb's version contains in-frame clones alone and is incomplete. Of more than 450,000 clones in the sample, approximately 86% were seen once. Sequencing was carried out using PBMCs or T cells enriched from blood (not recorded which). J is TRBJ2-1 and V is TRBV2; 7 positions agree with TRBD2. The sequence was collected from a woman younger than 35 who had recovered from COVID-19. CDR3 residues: CASSLSGPGANEQFF. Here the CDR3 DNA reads TGTGCCAGCAGCCTTAGCGGGCCGGGTGCCAATGAGCAGTTCTTC.